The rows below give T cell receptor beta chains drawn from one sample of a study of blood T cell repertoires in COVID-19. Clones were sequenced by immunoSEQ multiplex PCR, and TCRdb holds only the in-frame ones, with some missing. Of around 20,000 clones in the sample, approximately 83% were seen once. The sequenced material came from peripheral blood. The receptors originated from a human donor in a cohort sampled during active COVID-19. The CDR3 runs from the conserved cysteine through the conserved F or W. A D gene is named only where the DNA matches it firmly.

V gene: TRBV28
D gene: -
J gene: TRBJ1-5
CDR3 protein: CASSLITGANQPQHF

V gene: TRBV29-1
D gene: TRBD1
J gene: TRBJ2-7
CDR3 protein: CSVPGTGKRHEQYF

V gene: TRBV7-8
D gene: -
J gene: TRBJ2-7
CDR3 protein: CASSLRFASASTSYEQYF

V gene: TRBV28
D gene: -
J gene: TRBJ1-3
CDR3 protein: CATTGNSGNTIYF

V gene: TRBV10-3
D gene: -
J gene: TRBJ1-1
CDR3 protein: CAINPDTNTEAFF

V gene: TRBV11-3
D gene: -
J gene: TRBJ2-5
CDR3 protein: CASSFTGQETQYF

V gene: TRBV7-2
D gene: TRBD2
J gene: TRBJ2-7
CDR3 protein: CASSLAWTSDSYEQYF

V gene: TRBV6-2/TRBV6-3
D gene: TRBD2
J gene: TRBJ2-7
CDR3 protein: CASSSPLPRREGYEQYF

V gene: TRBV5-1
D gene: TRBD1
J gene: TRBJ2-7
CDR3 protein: CASGLLAGGEQYF

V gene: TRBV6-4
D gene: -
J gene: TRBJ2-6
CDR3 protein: CASKGQGVLTF

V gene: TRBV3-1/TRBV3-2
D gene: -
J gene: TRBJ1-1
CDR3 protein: CASSRGSGGETEAFF

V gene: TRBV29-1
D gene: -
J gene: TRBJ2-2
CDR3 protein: CSVVLRQGGTGELFF

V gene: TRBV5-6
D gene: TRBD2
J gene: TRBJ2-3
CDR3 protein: CASSLVWGAGVSKDTQYF

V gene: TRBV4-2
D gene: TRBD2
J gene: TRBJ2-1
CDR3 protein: CASSPAREGLFNEQFF

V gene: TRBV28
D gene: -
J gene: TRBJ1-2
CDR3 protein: CASRLREYGYTF

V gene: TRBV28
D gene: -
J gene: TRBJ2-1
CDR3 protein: CASSGGNEQFF

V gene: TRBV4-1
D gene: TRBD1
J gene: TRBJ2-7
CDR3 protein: CASSQSGTGAYEQYF

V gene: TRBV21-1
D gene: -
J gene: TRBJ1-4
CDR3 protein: CASSKKSGRKDEKLFF

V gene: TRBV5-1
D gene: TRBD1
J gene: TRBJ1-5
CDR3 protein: CASSLGDRGDEPQHF

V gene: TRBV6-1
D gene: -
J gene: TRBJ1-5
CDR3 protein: CASSEAVGGGQPQHF

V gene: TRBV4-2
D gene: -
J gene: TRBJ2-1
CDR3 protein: CASSQDREGHNEQFF

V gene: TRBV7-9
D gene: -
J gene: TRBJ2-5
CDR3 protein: CASSSTRGETQYF

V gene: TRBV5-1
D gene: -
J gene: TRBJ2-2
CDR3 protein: CASATLTDTGELFF

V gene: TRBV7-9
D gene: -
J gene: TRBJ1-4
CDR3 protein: CASSLETGTNEKLFF

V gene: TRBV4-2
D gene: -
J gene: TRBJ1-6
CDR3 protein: CASSLDYPGNSPLHF

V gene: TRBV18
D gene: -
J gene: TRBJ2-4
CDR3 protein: CASSSGAKNIQYF

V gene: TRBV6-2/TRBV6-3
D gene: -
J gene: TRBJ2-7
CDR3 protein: CASSSSSRGEQYF

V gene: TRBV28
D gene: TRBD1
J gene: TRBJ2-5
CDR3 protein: CASKTDRERFLSVQYF

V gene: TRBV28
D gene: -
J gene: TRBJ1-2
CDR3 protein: CASSPPGRPSYGYTF